These 15 T cell receptor beta chains originate from one sample sequenced in a study of blood T cell repertoires in COVID-19. Assay used: immunoSEQ multiplex PCR; TCRdb lists only in-frame clones, some missing. There are about 260,000 clones in the sample; about 87% occur only once, and around 1.5% lies in the top ten. Input material: peripheral blood. These receptors were taken from a woman between 40 and 55 years old who had recovered from COVID-19.

This clone was detected a few times. The chain joins TRBV6-5 to TRBJ2-7, with 9 positions matching TRBD1. The length of the CDR3 is 14 residues. Per germline, CDR1 MNHEY and CDR2 SVGAGI. V trimming: 6 bases; J trimming: 6 bases; junction bases outside the gene matches: 9. The CDR3 DNA follows: TGTGCCAGCAGCTCCGGGACAGGGATCGTCGAGCAGTACTTC. Translating gives CASSSGTGIVEQYF.

This clone was detected only a few times. The chain combines TRBV19 with TRBJ2-1; TRBD2 agrees at 10 bases. Germline CDR1 LNHDA, CDR2 SQIVND (reference sequence). V lost 5 bases, J lost 2 bases, and 3 bases stayed unmatched. The length of the CDR3 is 15 residues. CDR3 protein: CASSLGTSAYNEQFF. The CDR3 region has the DNA TGTGCCAGTAGTCTCGGGACTAGCGCCTACAATGAGCAGTTCTTC. The variable domain in full, completed from reference TRBV19 and TRBJ2-1, reads DGGITQSPKYLFRKEGQNVTLSCEQNLNHDAMYWYRQDPGQGLRLIYYSQIVNDFQKGDIAEGYSVSREKKESFPLTVTSAQKNPTAFYLCASSLGTSAYNEQFFGPGTRLTVL.

The CDR3 sequence is CASSVDTGVYGNTIYF. The DNA of the CDR3 is TGTGCCAGCAGCGTAGATACAGGGGTTTATGGAAACACCATATATTTT. The rearrangement uses TRBV9 and TRBJ1-3, with TRBD1 matching over 7 bases. The CDR3 is 16 residues long. Looked up from germline, CDR1 is SGDLS and CDR2 is YYNGEE. J gave up 3 bases and V 0 bases, and 6 bases lay outside the gene matches.

The gene calls are TRBV30 and TRBJ1-1; no clear D. The CDR3 spans 14 residues. V was cut by 4 bases and J by 0 bases, with 12 bases left in between. In germline, CDR1 is GTSNPN, CDR2 SVGIG (reference sequence). CDR3 region: CAWNRGIMNTEAFF. The CDR3 DNA is TGTGCCTGGAATAGAGGGATCATGAACACTGAAGCTTTCTTT.

The chain carries TRBV5-1 and TRBJ2-1; the match to TRBD2 covers 9 bases. CDR1 and CDR2 from the germline V gene are SGHRS and YFSETQ. V was pared by 4 bases and J by 6 bases, with 8 bases of the junction left unmatched. This CDR3 has 15 amino acids. CDR3 in amino acids: CASSPIAGEVNEQFF. The CDR3 bases are TGCGCCAGCAGCCCTATAGCGGGGGAGGTCAATGAGCAGTTCTTC.

The V and J genes are TRBV10-3 and TRBJ1-2, with D perhaps matching TRBD1 (5 bases). The CDR3 has 14 amino acids. Trimming pared 4 bases from V and 8 bases from J, leaving 17 bases between. Germline assignment: CDR1 ENHRY and CDR2 SYGVKD. CDR3 nucleotide sequence: TGTGCCATCAGTGTCGGGAGCCCGGGGGGGGGCTACACCTTC. Translating it yields CAISVGSPGGGYTF.

This clone was counted only a few times. This chain's CDR3 is CSVYRDRDGYTF. The DNA for the CDR3 is TGCAGCGTTTACCGGGACAGGGACGGCTACACCTTC. This chain joins TRBV29-1 and TRBJ1-2, with 9 bases identical to TRBD1. V was clipped by 5 bases and J by 8 bases; unmatched bases: 6. Germline lookup yields CDR1 SQVTM and CDR2 ANQGSEA. This CDR3 has 12 amino acids.

In this sample, this clone turned up once. This chain joins TRBV2 and TRBJ1-2; 7 positions match TRBD1. The V and J ends lost 6 bases and 3 bases, in that order; junction bases with no gene match: 10. CDR1 SNHLY and CDR2 FYNNEI come from the germline V gene. CDR3 length: 15 residues. The CDR3 nucleotides are TGTGCCAGCAGCTCAAGACAGGGACTAGACTATGGCTACACCTTC. Amino acid sequence: CASSSRQGLDYGYTF. The variable domain in full, with the rest retrieved from reference TRBV2 and TRBJ1-2, is EPEVTQTPSHQVTQMGQEVILRCVPISNHLYFYWYRQILGQKVEFLVSFYNNEISEKSEIFDDQFSVERPDGSNFTLKIRSTKLEDSAMYFCASSSRQGLDYGYTFGSGTRLTVV.

The chain couples TRBV3-1 (or the pseudogene TRBV3-2) to TRBJ1-2; perhaps TRBD1 as D (6 bases). Between the trimmed V and J ends, which lost 4 bases and 6 bases, there was a span of 9 bases. Germline V gene sequence: CDR1 LGHDT, CDR2 YNNKEL (reference sequence). The CDR3 contains 12 residues. The CDR3 bases are TGTGCCAGCAGCCCGGGACACGATGGCTACACCTTC. The encoded protein is CASSPGHDGYTF.

In its sample, this clone was seen a few times. The V call is TRBV5-1, the J call TRBJ2-7; possible D gene TRBD1, 5 bases. The CDR3 has 15 residues. V was cut by 0 bases and J by 0 bases, with 10 bases left in between. Germline assignment: CDR1 SGHRS and CDR2 YFSETQ. The CDR3 coding sequence is TGCGCCAGCAGCTTGGAAGGGGCAAACTCCTACGAGCAGTACTTC. It specifies CASSLEGANSYEQYF.

The chain carries TRBV18 and TRBJ2-7; TRBD1 agrees at 9 bases. V was clipped by 3 bases and J by 6 bases; unmatched bases: 12. This CDR3 spans 16 amino acids. Germline loops: CDR1 KGHSH, CDR2 LQKENI. This CDR3 reads CASSPTSPGQGSEQYF. CDR3 sequence (DNA): TGTGCCAGCTCACCCACCTCTCCGGGACAGGGTTCCGAGCAGTACTTC.

The chain is built from TRBV9 and TRBJ2-7, with D unclear. Trimming took 0 bases from V and 0 from J, leaving 10 bases between them. The germline CDR1 and CDR2 sequences are SGDLS and YYNGEE. This CDR3 region has 15 residues. In nucleotides, the CDR3 is TGTGCCAGCAGCGTAGGCGGTCGAGGCTCCTACGAGCAGTACTTC. Translation gives CASSVGGRGSYEQYF. Filled out from reference TRBV9 and TRBJ2-7, the complete variable domain reads DSGVTQTPKHLITATGQRVTLRCSPRSGDLSVYWYQQSLDQGLQFLIQYYNGEERAKGNILERFSAQQFPDLHSELNLSSLELGDSALYFCASSVGGRGSYEQYFGPGTRLTVT.

The rearrangement links TRBV6-5 to TRBJ2-2, with TRBD2 matching over 9 bases. V shed 3 bases and J 6 bases; nucleotides not matched to a gene: 5. CDR1 and CDR2 from the germline V gene are MNHEY and SVGAGI. CDR3 length equals 15 residues. CDR3 DNA: TGTGCCAGCAGTTATAGCGGGGGCCGCCCCGGGGAGCTGTTTTTT. This translates into CASSYSGGRPGELFF.

This rearrangement joins TRBV30 to TRBJ1-4, with TRBD1 as a possible D gene (5 bases). Germline CDR1 GTSNPN, CDR2 SVGIG (reference sequence). Trimming left V 1 base short and J 11 bases short, with 20 bases between. The CDR3 sequence is 15 residues long. The CDR3 sequence is CAWSDLGGDLGKLFF. The CDR3 coding sequence is TGTGCCTGGAGTGACCTTGGAGGGGACCTGGGGAAACTGTTTTTT. The whole variable domain, filled in from reference TRBV30 and TRBJ1-4, reads SQTIHQWPATLVQPVGSPLSLECTVEGTSNPNLYWYRQAAGRGLQLLFYSVGIGQISSEVPQNLSASRPQDRQFILSSKKLLLSDSGFYLCAWSDLGGDLGKLFFGSGTQLSVL.

This chain links TRBV13 with TRBJ2-1; TRBD2 matches at 9 bases. The germline V gene has CDR1 PRHDT and CDR2 FYEKMQ (reference sequence). The J segment lost 8 bases and the V segment lost 5 bases, leaving 7 bases of the junction unmatched. CDR3 size: 14 residues. CDR3 in amino acids: CASSVRGGRDEQFF. The CDR3 DNA is TGTGCCAGCAGCGTGCGGGGGGGCCGGGATGAGCAGTTCTTC.